This note documents a single TCR beta chain sequence. The data stem from a study of blood T cell repertoires in COVID-19. On the study more broadly: Spain, Italy and the United States supplied samples that represented acute and convalescent COVID-19. Nucleic acid was either cDNA or gDNA, and it came from T cells, B-cell-depleted T cells, or PBMCs.

Germline assignment: CDR1 SGHAT and CDR2 FQNNGV. V was clipped by 5 bases and J by 6 bases; unmatched bases: 9. The CDR3 length is 17 residues. As processed by the authors: Using reference gene primer amplification, nucleated cell counts were estimated. Assay: immunoSEQ multiplex PCR; the TCRdb copy retains only in-frame clones and omits some. D and trimming come from the DNA, and the V and J calls and clone size come from that table. The sample shows some 200,000 clones, approximately 85% of them seen only once. Specimen: peripheral blood. This sequence originates from a woman at least 80 years old with acute or convalescent COVID-19. The chain links TRBV11-2 to TRBJ1-6; TRBD1 agrees at 11 bases. The CDR3 reads CASSPDRGPSFNSPLHF. In DNA form, the CDR3 reads TGTGCCAGCAGCCCGGACAGGGGGCCATCATTTAATTCACCCCTCCACTTT. Full variable domain (rest looked up from reference TRBV11-2 and TRBJ1-6): EAGVAQSPRYKIIEKRQSVAFWCNPISGHATLYWYQQILGQGPKLLIQFQNNGVVDDSQLPKDRFSAERLKGVDSTLKIQPAKLEDSAVYLCASSPDRGPSFNSPLHFGNGTRLTVT.